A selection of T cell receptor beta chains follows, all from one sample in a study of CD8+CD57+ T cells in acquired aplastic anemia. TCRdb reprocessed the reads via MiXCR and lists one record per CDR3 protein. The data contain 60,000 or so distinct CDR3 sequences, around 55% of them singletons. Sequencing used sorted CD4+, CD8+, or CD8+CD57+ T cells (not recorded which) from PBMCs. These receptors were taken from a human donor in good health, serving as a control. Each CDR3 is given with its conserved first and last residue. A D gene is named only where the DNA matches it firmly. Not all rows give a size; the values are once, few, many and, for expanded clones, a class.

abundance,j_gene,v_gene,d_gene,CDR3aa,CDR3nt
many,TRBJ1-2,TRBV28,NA,CASSSPGLSGGYTF,TGTGCCAGCAGTTCCCCGGGCCTCTCGGGGGGCTACACCTTC
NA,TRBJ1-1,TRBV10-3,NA,CAATGLREAFF,TGTGCCGCTACAGGGCTCCGTGAAGCTTTCTTT
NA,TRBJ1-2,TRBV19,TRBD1,CASSIRGQDYGYTF,TGTGCCAGTAGTATAAGGGGACAGGACTATGGCTACACCTTC
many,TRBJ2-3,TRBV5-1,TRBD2,CASSFRTSGTDTQYF,TGCGCCAGCAGCTTCCGGACTAGCGGTACAGATACGCAGTATTTT
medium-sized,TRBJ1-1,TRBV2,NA,CASLRIAGTEAFF,TGTGCCAGCTTAAGGATTGCTGGCACTGAAGCTTTCTTT
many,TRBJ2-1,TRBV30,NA,CAWSPGRTYNEQFF,TGTGCCTGGAGTCCGGGACGGACATACAATGAGCAGTTCTTC
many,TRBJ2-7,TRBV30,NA,CAWSAGRIYEQYF,TGTGCCTGGAGTGCAGGGAGGATCTACGAGCAGTACTTC
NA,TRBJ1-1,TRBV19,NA,CASSTGHTYTEAFF,TGTGCCAGTAGTACGGGACATACATACACTGAAGCTTTCTTT
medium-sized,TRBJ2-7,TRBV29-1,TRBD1,CSVEDRGRGNSYEQYF,TGCAGCGTTGAAGATCGGGGCAGGGGGAACTCCTACGAGCAGTACTTC
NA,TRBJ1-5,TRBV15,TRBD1,CATSSGDRALETQHF,TGTGCCACCAGCAGCGGAGACAGGGCTTTAGAGACCCAGCATTTT
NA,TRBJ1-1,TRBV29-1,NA,CSVEMTGNTEAFF,TGCAGCGTGGAAATGACAGGGAACACTGAAGCTTTCTTT
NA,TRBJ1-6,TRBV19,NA,CASSPRLQGSSPLHF,TGTGCCAGTAGTCCCCGATTGCAGGGTAGCTCACCCCTCCACTTT
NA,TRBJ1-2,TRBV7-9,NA,CASSLVLSGPVGYTF,TGTGCCAGCAGCTTAGTTTTGTCAGGGCCCGTTGGCTACACCTTC
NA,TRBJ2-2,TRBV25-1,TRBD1,CASSGAGTGGTGELFF,TGTGCCAGCAGCGGAGCCGGGACAGGGGGGACCGGGGAGCTGTTTTTT
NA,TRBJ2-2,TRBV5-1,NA,CASSLDGSSIGELFF,TGCGCCAGCAGCTTGGATGGGAGTAGTATCGGGGAGCTGTTTTTT
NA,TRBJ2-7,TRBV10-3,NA,CAISEQGGGSYEQYF,TGTGCCATCAGTGAGCAAGGCGGAGGCTCCTACGAGCAGTACTTC